The next 9 T cell receptor beta chains were all read from a single sample in a study of Ad26.COV2.S vaccination and SARS-CoV-2 variants. Produced via immunoSEQ multiplex PCR; TCRdb's table is partial and in-frame only. The sample carries 440,000 or so clones, 90% recorded once. The treatment is: some 20 received Ad26.COV2.S at low or high dose, single or two shots; about five received placebo; per-sample allocation not given. At day 63 after the first vaccine or placebo injection, samples were drawn. The source material was peripheral blood, sampled in a trial of Ad26.COV2.S vaccine versus placebo. These receptors all stem from a person aged 18-65 years who received the Ad26.COV2.S COVID-19 vaccine or a placebo.

This sequence joins TRBV6-2 or TRBV6-3 and TRBJ1-2, with 9 bases that match TRBD1. The CDR3 consists of 15 residues. Germline lookup yields CDR1 MNHEY and CDR2 SVGEGT. The V segment lost 2 bases and the J segment 8 bases; nucleotides outside the gene matches: 9. The CDR3 sequence: CASSYGEGQGTGYTF. For the CDR3, the DNA is TGTGCCAGCAGTTACGGAGAAGGACAGGGGACGGGCTACACCTTC.

The V call is TRBV18, the J call TRBJ1-1; 10 nucleotides agree with TRBD1. The CDR3 totals 15 residues. The V segment lost 3 bases and the J segment 5 bases; nucleotides outside the gene matches: 6. CDR1 is KGHSH, CDR2 LQKENI, per germline. CDR3 in DNA: TGTGCCAGCTCACCGGGACAGGGGAGGGTAACTGAAGCTTTCTTT. As protein: CASSPGQGRVTEAFF.

This clone was recorded a few times. V gene TRBV12-3 or TRBV12-4 combines with J gene TRBJ2-2; D ambiguous. Between the trimmed V and J ends, which lost 8 bases and 3 bases, there was a span of 4 bases. The CDR3 sequence is 11 residues long. The CDR3 DNA follows: TGTGCCAGCTACTACACCGGGGAGCTGTTTTTT. Translated, it gives CASYYTGELFF.

The chain links TRBV9 to TRBJ2-3; TRBD1 aligns across 9 bases. Germline lookup yields CDR1 SGDLS and CDR2 YYNGEE. V lost 0 bases to trimming and J lost 6 bases; unmatched junction nucleotides: 5. The CDR3 extends over 15 amino acids. Here the CDR3 DNA reads TGTGCCAGCAGCGTAGACGACAGGGGGTCGGATACGCAGTATTTT. Translating it yields CASSVDDRGSDTQYF. The full variable domain, with the rest looked up from reference TRBV9 and TRBJ2-3, is DSGVTQTPKHLITATGQRVTLRCSPRSGDLSVYWYQQSLDQGLQFLIQYYNGEERAKGNILERFSAQQFPDLHSELNLSSLELGDSALYFCASSVDDRGSDTQYFGPGTRLTVL.

About this clone itself: This clone may be a read error of a much larger clone one base away. The V and J genes are TRBV5-4 and TRBJ2-7, with D hard to call. With 0 bases removed from V and 2 bases from J, the gap between germline ends came to 3 bases. The germline gives CDR1 SGHNT, CDR2 YYREEE (reference sequence). This CDR3 is built from 12 residues. The CDR3 sequence: CASSLDTYEQYF. The CDR3 DNA reads TGTGCCAGCAGCTTGGACACCTACGAGCAGTACTTC.

The chain joins TRBV7-9 to TRBJ1-2, with D possibly being TRBD1 (5 bases). V was shortened by 1 base and J by 4 bases, with 16 bases between the two germline ends. CDR1 is SEHNR and CDR2 is FQNEAQ in the germline V gene (reference sequence). The CDR3 is 16 residues long. CDR3 sequence: CASSLVGRDGIYGYTF. DNA for the CDR3: TGTGCCAGCAGCTTAGTGGGCCGGGACGGAATCTATGGCTACACCTTC.

This chain uses TRBV28 with TRBJ1-1; possibly TRBD1 for D (5 bases). V shed 4 bases and J shed 11 bases, with 14 bases lying between them. Germline assignment: CDR1 MDHEN and CDR2 SYDVKM. This CDR3 has 12 amino acids. The CDR3 coding sequence is TGTGCCAGCAGTTACGGGGGGGGATCGGCTTTCTTT. Its protein is CASSYGGGSAFF.

This chain links TRBV12-3 or TRBV12-4 with TRBJ2-1; the match to TRBD2 covers 8 bases. Trimming at V came to 7 bases and at J to 7 bases, leaving 6 bases not matched to a gene. The CDR3 totals 13 residues. The CDR3 coding sequence is TGTGCCAGCAAACACGGGACTAGAAATGAGCAGTTCTTC. Amino acid sequence: CASKHGTRNEQFF.

V is TRBV5-1 and J is TRBJ2-1; D possibly corresponds to TRBD1 (5 bases). Deletions cut 2 bases from V and 2 bases from J, with 17 bases between. The germline CDR1 and CDR2 sequences are SGHRS and YFSETQ. The CDR3 has 17 amino acids. In nucleotides, the CDR3 is TGCGCCAGCAGCTTCTTCTCAGGGTCCAATACCTACAATGAGCAGTTCTTC. Translation gives CASSFFSGSNTYNEQFF.